This T cell receptor (beta chain) was found in a study of blood T cell repertoires in COVID-19. Study details: The analysed material was cDNA or gDNA that came from T cells, B-cell-depleted T cells, or PBMCs.

J gave up 1 base and V 7 bases, and 12 bases lay outside the gene matches. The CDR3 covers 17 residues. CDR1 and CDR2 (germline): LNHDA, SQIVND (reference sequence). Some clones are missing from TCRdb's copy, which holds only in-frame ones; the method was immunoSEQ multiplex PCR. The data contain roughly 230,000 clones, 90% of them singletons. This receptor was obtained from a woman aged 55-70 years with COVID-19, enrolled during active disease. The sequenced sample was peripheral blood. This chain uses TRBV19 with TRBJ2-5, with 10 bases matching TRBD2. The CDR3 sequence: CASMVTSGRAGQETQYF. The CDR3 nucleotides are TGTGCCAGTATGGTGACTAGCGGGCGGGCGGGCCAAGAGACCCAGTACTTC.